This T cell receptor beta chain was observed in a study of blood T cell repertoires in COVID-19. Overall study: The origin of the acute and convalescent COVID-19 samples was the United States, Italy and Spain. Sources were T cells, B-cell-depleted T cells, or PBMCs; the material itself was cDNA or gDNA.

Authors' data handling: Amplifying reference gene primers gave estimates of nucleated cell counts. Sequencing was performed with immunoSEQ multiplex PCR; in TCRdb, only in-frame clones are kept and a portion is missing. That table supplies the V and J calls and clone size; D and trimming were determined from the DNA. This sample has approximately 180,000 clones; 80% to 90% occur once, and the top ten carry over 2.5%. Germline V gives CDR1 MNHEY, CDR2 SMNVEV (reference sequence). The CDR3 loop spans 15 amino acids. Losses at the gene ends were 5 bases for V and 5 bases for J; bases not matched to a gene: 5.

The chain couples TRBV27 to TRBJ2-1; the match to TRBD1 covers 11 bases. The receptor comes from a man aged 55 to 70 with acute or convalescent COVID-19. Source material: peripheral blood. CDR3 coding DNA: TGTGCCAGCAGTCCATGGACAGGGGGCAACAATGAGCAGTTCTTC. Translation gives CASSPWTGGNNEQFF.